The clone carrying this T cell receptor (beta chain) was observed many times. CDR3 length: 15 residues. CDR1 is SGHTA, CDR2 FQGTGA, per germline. V dropped 2 bases and J dropped 3 bases, with 14 bases sitting between them. TCRdb re-derived calls from the 5' RACE reads in MiXCR, one entry per CDR3 protein. Here the sample spans some 40,000 distinct CDR3 sequences, roughly a fifth being singletons. Cells sorted as Tregs were CD4+, CD25+ and CD127-/low. V and J are TRBV7-3 and TRBJ2-7; the D gene is possibly TRBD2 (5 bases). Sequenced: Tregs sorted from a lymph node. This sequence was found in a female donor with breast cancer. The CDR3 DNA follows: TGTGCCAGCAGCTTAGGTGCCTCAAGCGGCTACGAGCAGTACTTC. Its translation is CASSLGASSGYEQYF.